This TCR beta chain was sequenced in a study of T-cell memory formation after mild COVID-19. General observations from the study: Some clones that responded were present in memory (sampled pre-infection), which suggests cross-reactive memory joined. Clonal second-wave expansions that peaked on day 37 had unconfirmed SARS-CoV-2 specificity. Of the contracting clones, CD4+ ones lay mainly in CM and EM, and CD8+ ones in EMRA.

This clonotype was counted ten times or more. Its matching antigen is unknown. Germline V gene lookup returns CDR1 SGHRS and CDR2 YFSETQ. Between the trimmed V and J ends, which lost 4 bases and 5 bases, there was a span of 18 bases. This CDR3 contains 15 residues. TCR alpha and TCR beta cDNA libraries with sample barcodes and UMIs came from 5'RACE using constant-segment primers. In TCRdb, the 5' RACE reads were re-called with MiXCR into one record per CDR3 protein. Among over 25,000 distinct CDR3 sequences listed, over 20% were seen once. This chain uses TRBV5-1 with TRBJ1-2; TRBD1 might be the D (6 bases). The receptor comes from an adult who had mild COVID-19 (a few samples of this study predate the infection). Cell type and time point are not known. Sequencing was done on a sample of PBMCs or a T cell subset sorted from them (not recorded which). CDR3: CASSVSPTGAYGYTF. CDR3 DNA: TGCGCCAGCAGCGTGTCACCCACGGGGGCGTATGGCTACACCTTC.